The clone carrying this TCR beta chain came up many times. Germline-derived CDR1 and CDR2 are MNHNY and SVGAGI (reference sequence). This CDR3 is 16 amino acids long. V lost 6 bases, J lost 5 bases, and 17 bases lay in between. The data derive from a study of molecular identifiers for immune sequencing clone quantification. TCRdb redid the calling of the PCR reads with MiXCR, one entry per CDR3 protein. The sample includes over 300,000 distinct CDR3 sequences, 24% of them seen just once. This TCR was recovered from a human donor in good health. Some libraries in this study had Jurkat cell RNA spiked in. Sequencing was performed on naive CD8+ T cells from blood, with Jurkat cell RNA spiked in. Indicated subset: FACS-sorted CD8+CD4-CCR7+CD45RA+ naive T cells. The chain carries TRBV6-6 and TRBJ1-6; the D gene is possibly TRBD1 (6 bases). This CDR3 reads CASSPFRGSHNSPLHF. DNA of the CDR3: TGTGCCAGCAGCCCCTTTAGGGGGTCCCATAATTCACCCCTCCACTTT.